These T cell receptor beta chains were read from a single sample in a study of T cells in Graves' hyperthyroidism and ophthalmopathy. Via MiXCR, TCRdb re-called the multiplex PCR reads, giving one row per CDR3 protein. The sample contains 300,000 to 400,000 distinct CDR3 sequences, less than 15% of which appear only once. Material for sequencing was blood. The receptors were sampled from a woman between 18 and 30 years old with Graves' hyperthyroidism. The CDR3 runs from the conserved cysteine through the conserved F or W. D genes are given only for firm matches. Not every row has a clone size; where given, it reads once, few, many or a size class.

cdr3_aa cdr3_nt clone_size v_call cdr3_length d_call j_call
CSGIQGMNTEAFF TGCAGTGGCATACAGGGTATGAACACTGAAGCTTTCTTT many TRBV20-1 13 NA TRBJ1-1
CASSLWQTEIKTQYF TGTGCCAGCAGTTTGTGGCAGACAGAAATAAAGACCCAGTACTTC NA TRBV28 15 NA TRBJ2-5
CAWSSGTPNTEAFF TGTGCCTGGAGTTCAGGCACACCAAACACTGAAGCTTTCTTT many TRBV30 14 NA TRBJ1-1
CASSSDGTVRYSNQPQHF TGTGCCAGCAGTTCTGACGGGACAGTGCGATATAGCAATCAGCCCCAGCATTTT many TRBV28 18 TRBD1 TRBJ1-5
CASSLELVNTEAFF TGCGCCAGCAGCTTGGAATTGGTGAACACTGAAGCTTTCTTT many TRBV5-1 14 NA TRBJ1-1
CASSYSLGGQVNSPLHF TGTGCCAGCAGTTACTCGTTGGGCGGACAGGTCAATTCACCCCTCCACTTT few TRBV6-6 17 TRBD1 TRBJ1-6
CSARDPSASKNIQYF TGCAGTGCTAGAGATCCCAGCGCAAGCAAAAACATTCAGTACTTC many TRBV20-1 15 NA TRBJ2-4
CASSPQGISYGYTF TGTGCCAGCTCACCACAGGGTATATCCTATGGCTACACCTTC many TRBV18 14 NA TRBJ1-2
CRAGTDGYTF TGCAGAGCCGGGACAGATGGCTACACCTTC many TRBV20-1 10 TRBD1 TRBJ1-2
CAIIFWEVHYGYTF TGTGCCATCATCTTCTGGGAGGTTCACTATGGCTACACCTTC few TRBV3-1 14 NA TRBJ1-2
CAIGPRGTDTQYF TGTGCCATCGGTCCTAGGGGCACAGATACGCAGTATTTT NA TRBV10-3 13 NA TRBJ2-3
CASSLSGFQETQYF TGTGCCAGCAGCTTATCGGGGTTCCAAGAGACCCAGTACTTC many TRBV7-9 14 NA TRBJ2-5
CASSQGAILDSPLHF TGTGCCAGCAGCCAAGGTGCGATTTTGGATTCACCCCTCCACTTT many TRBV3-1 15 NA TRBJ1-6
CASSQTSGNRQETQYF TGTGCCAGCAGCCAAACTAGCGGGAACAGACAAGAGACCCAGTACTTC many TRBV3-1 16 TRBD2 TRBJ2-5
CASSESRQGHGYTF TGCGCCAGCAGTGAGTCCAGACAGGGGCATGGCTACACCTTC many TRBV10-1 14 TRBD1 TRBJ1-2
CASSPMDGTEAFF TGCGCCAGCAGCCCGATGGACGGGACTGAAGCTTTCTTT NA TRBV5-1 13 NA TRBJ1-1
CASSQEQGGSGNTIYF TGCGCCAGCAGCCAAGAGCAGGGAGGGTCTGGAAACACCATATATTTT NA TRBV4-1 16 NA TRBJ1-3
CASSQAPGLAGDLGSEQFF TGTGCCAGCAGCCAAGCTCCGGGACTAGCGGGGGACTTGGGGTCAGAGCAGTTCTTC NA TRBV3-1 19 TRBD2 TRBJ2-1
CASRRSEVGYTF TGCGCCAGCAGGCGTTCGGAGGTTGGCTACACCTTC many TRBV5-1 12 NA TRBJ1-2
CASSLVWPGGNTGELFF TGTGCCAGCAGTTTAGTATGGCCAGGGGGAAACACCGGGGAGCTGTTTTTT NA TRBV28 17 TRBD1 TRBJ2-2
CAAIRDRDDYEQYF TGTGCCGCGATCCGGGACAGGGACGACTACGAGCAGTACTTC NA TRBV2 14 TRBD1 TRBJ2-7
CASRVSGGDEQYF TGCGCCAGCCGTGTTTCCGGAGGGGACGAGCAGTACTTC NA TRBV5-1 13 NA TRBJ2-7
CASSLWGGAGQETQYF TGTGCCAGCAGTTTATGGGGGGGCGCGGGTCAAGAGACCCAGTACTTC NA TRBV28 16 NA TRBJ2-5
CASSPRTGTPSTDTQYF TGTGCCAGCAGCCCGCGAACCGGGACCCCGAGCACAGATACGCAGTATTTT many TRBV3-1 17 NA TRBJ2-3
CASSYPAGTGGIGELFF TGTGCCAGCAGTTACCCGGCCGGGACAGGGGGGATCGGGGAGCTGTTTTTT many TRBV6-2/TRBV6-3 17 TRBD1 TRBJ2-2
CASSYLGRTNEKLLF TGCGCCAGCAGCTATTTAGGACGGACTAATGAAAAACTGCTTTTT NA TRBV4-1 15 NA TRBJ1-4
CASSYRPTGRRGTGELFF TGTGCCAGCAGTTACCGCCCGACAGGCCGGAGAGGCACCGGGGAGCTGTTTTTT many TRBV6-6 18 NA TRBJ2-2
CASSSSDRGDTEAFF TGTGCCAGCAGCTCATCAGACAGGGGAGACACTGAAGCTTTCTTT many TRBV11-2 15 TRBD1 TRBJ1-1
CASSLSGGANTEAFF TGTGCCAGCAGTTTATCCGGGGGGGCGAACACTGAAGCTTTCTTT NA TRBV27 15 NA TRBJ1-1
CASSFRGRQETQYF TGCGCCAGCAGCTTTCGGGGGCGCCAAGAGACCCAGTACTTC many TRBV5-1 14 NA TRBJ2-5
CASSPLDRASYEQYF TGTGCCAGCAGCCCGCTGGACAGGGCCTCCTACGAGCAGTACTTC many TRBV9 15 TRBD1 TRBJ2-7
CASSANVGGYTF TGTGCCAGCAGCGCCAATGTGGGTGGCTACACCTTC NA TRBV12-3/TRBV12-4 12 NA TRBJ1-2
CASSPRLAVYNEQFF TGTGCCAGCTCTCCCAGACTAGCGGTCTACAATGAGCAGTTCTTC many TRBV18 15 TRBD2 TRBJ2-1